Given below is one TCR beta chain in context. Its antigen is not known. This sample was included in a study of human thymus T cells. All donors were healthy Finnish infants who were undergoing corrective surgery to treat congenital heart defects. Half of the eight donors gave about 0.5-1 mL blood during surgery. Genomic DNA was extracted from every available blood leukocyte. Notes on the study in general: Among thymic and blood repertoires, usage of V and J genes appeared biased.

This CDR3 has 15 amino acids. CDR1 is SGHTA, CDR2 FQGNSA, per germline. V shed 2 bases, J shed 0 bases, and the junction held 4 bases outside the gene matches. The table came from immunoSEQ multiplex PCR; TCRdb's copy has only in-frame clones and leaves some out. This sample carries under 70,000 clones, approximately 93% of them seen once, and the ten largest clones take roughly 5.6%. J is TRBJ2-7 and V is TRBV7-2; 7 positions agree with TRBD2. The TCR originated in a boy younger than two with a congenital heart defect but otherwise immunologically healthy. Material: blood. CDR3 region: CASSLLPSGSYEQYF. DNA for the CDR3: TGTGCCAGCAGCTTATTGCCTAGCGGCTCCTACGAGCAGTACTTC.